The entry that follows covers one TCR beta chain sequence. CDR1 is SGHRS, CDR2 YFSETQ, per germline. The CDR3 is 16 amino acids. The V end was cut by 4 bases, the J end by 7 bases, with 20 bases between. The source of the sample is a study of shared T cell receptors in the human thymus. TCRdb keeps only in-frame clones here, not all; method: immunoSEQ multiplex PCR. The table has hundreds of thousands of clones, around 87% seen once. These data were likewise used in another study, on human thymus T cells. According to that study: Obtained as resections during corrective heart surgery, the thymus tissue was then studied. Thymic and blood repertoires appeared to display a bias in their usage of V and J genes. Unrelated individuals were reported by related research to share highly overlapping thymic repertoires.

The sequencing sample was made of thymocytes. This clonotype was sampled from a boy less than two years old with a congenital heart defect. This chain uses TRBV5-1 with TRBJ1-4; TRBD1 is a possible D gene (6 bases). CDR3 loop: CASSLGGGRWSEKLFF. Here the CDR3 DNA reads TGCGCCAGCAGCCTAGGCGGGGGGCGATGGAGTGAAAAACTGTTTTTT. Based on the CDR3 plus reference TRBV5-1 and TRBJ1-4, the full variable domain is KAGVTQTPRYLIKTRGQQVTLSCSPISGHRSVSWYQQTPGQGLQFLFEYFSETQRNKGNFPGRFSGRQFSNSRSEMNVSTLELGDSALYLCASSLGGGRWSEKLFFGSGTQLSVL.